This T cell receptor beta chain derives from a study of T cells expressing NK-cell markers. Looking at the study overall: One of the eight sequenced donors was seronegative, whereas the other seven were HCMV-seropositive.

5'RACE template switching built TCR beta cDNA with unique molecular identifiers. Reprocessing the 5' RACE reads, TCRdb reports a single entry for every CDR3 protein and omits DNA. In all, the sample yields about 430,000 distinct CDR3 sequences. Points on this clonotype: Its target is unknown.

Whole-study findings and limits: Each of about 6 donors carried dominant NKG2C+ clonotypes accounting for roughly 1.0-7.5% of CD8+ T cells. Topping the CD3+CD56-NKG2C+ fraction as well were these clonotypes, in a few donors.

This sequence was found in a woman in her forties or fifties in good health. Sample: blood T cells: a sorted CD56 or NKG2C T cell subset, CD4+ or CD8+ T cells, or bulk PBMC T cells (not recorded which).

This chain's CDR3 is CASSYQGAFEAFF. This chain joins TRBV6-1 and TRBJ1-1; no DNA is available, so the TRBD1 call from TCRdb remains unchecked. CDR1 MNHNS and CDR2 SASEGT come from the germline V gene. The CDR3 spans 13 residues.